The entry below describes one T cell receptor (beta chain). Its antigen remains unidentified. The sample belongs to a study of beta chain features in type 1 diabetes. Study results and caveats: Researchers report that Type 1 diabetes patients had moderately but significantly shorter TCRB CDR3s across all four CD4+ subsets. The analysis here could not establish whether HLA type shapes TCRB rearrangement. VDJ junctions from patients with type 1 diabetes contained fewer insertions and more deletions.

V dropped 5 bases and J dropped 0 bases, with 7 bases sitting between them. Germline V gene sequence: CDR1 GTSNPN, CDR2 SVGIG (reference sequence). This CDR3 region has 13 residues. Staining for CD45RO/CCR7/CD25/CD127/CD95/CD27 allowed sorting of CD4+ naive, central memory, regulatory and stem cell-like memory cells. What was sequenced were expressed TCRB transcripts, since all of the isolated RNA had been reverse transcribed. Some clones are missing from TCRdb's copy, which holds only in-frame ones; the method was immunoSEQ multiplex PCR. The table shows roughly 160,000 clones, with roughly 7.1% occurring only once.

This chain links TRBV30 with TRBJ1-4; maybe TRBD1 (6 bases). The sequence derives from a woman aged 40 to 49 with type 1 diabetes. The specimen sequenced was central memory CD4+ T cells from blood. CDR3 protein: CAWYRATNEKLFF. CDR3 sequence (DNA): TGTGCCTGGTACAGGGCAACTAATGAAAAACTGTTTTTT.